These 27 T cell receptor beta chains share one sample of origin, sequenced in a study of metastatic and nonmetastatic thyroid tumors. With MiXCR, TCRdb called clones anew from the PCR reads. The table shows about 10,000 clones, with around 28% occurring only once. Each patient came to thyroid surgery without any prior treatment (of any kind). Sample: tumor tissue. Source of these receptors: a female donor with papillary thyroid cancer or a benign thyroid nodule (not recorded which). Some clones in this sample may be carry-over from other donors' samples.

V usage is TRBV20-1 and J usage is TRBJ2-7; D ambiguous. Trimming pared 0 bases from V and 1 base from J, leaving 22 bases between. Germline V CDR1 and CDR2: DFQATT, SNEGSKA (reference sequence). This CDR3 is 18 amino acids long. This CDR3 is CSARDHVRRDPVSYEQYF. Written as DNA, the CDR3 is TGCAGTGCTAGAGACCACGTACGGAGAGATCCCGTGTCCTACGAGCAGTACTTC.

Remarks on this clone: One end of the junction is discordant with germline, which a read error may explain. This rearrangement joins TRBV19 to TRBJ2-3; no firm D call. CDR3 length: 17 residues. Germline V gene lookup returns CDR1 LNHDA and CDR2 SQIVND (reference sequence). The CDR3 is CASKMRTCAFQTDMQYF. CDR3 DNA sequence: TGTGCCAGTAAAATGCGGACGTGCGCATTTCAAACAGATATGCAGTATTTT.

This rearrangement joins TRBV20-1 to TRBJ1-2; unclear D gene. Germline lookup yields CDR1 DFQATT and CDR2 SNEGSKA (reference sequence). Trimming removed 6 bases from V and 5 bases from J, with 19 bases in between. The CDR3 length is 14 residues. The CDR3 DNA is TGCAGTGCCACCCTCGCCGCCGAGGATTATGGCTACACCTTC. It is translated as CSATLAAEDYGYTF.

There are many counts of this clone. DNA of the CDR3: TGTGCCACGAGGACTAGCGGGAGGAATGAGCAGTTCTTC. It specifies CATRTSGRNEQFF. V usage is TRBV10-3 and J usage is TRBJ2-1; 14 nucleotides line up with TRBD2. Germline V CDR1 and CDR2: ENHRY, SYGVKD. The CDR3 is made up of 13 amino acids. With 10 bases clipped from V and 7 bases from J, the junction kept 3 bases outside the gene matches.

This clone is medium-sized by share. The V call is TRBV6-1, the J call TRBJ1-5; 8 nucleotides agree with TRBD1. The CDR3 covers 13 residues. V trimming: 7 bases; J trimming: 6 bases; junction bases outside the gene matches: 5. Per germline, CDR1 MNHNS and CDR2 SASEGT. CDR3 sequence reads: CASNTQGGQPQHF. The CDR3 nucleotides are TGTGCCAGCAACACACAGGGGGGTCAGCCCCAGCATTTT.

This clone was observed at least ten times. V is TRBV19 and J is TRBJ1-1; weak D call: TRBD1 (5 bases). The CDR3 contains 16 residues. The germline V gene encodes CDR1 LNHDA and CDR2 SQIVND (reference sequence). Trimming took off 6 bases at V and 0 bases at J, with 17 bases between the two ends. Here the CDR3 DNA reads TGTGCCAGTAGAGTCGAAGCAGGGCAATTGAACACTGAAGCTTTCTTT. Translation: CASRVEAGQLNTEAFF.

The table lists this clone with many counts. This CDR3 reads CSVGRVFRTEAFF. The CDR3 bases are TGCAGCGTCGGCAGGGTTTTTAGGACTGAAGCTTTCTTT. The rearrangement joins TRBV29-1 to TRBJ1-1; a weak D match, TRBD1 (5 bases). Per the germline V gene, CDR1 is SQVTM and CDR2 is ANQGSEA. This CDR3 is built from 13 residues. Trimming removed 6 bases from V and 5 bases from J, with 16 bases in between.

The chain combines TRBV5-1 with TRBJ1-1, with D unclear. Germline assignment: CDR1 SGHRS and CDR2 YFSETQ. Trimming removed 4 bases from V and 7 bases from J, with 11 bases in between. This CDR3 has 12 amino acids. CDR3 sequence reads: CASSATLYEAFF. The CDR3 DNA reads TGCGCCAGCAGCGCCACCTTATATGAAGCTTTCTTT.

CDR3: CASSEGATTYGYTF. The CDR3 bases are TGTGCCAGCAGTGAAGGCGCAACGACCTATGGCTACACCTTC. The genes are TRBV6-1 and TRBJ1-2; D gene ambiguous. Germline CDR1 reads MNHNS; CDR2 reads SASEGT. V dropped 1 base and J dropped 4 bases, with 10 bases sitting between them. The CDR3 runs 14 residues.

This clone counts as large. The V and J genes are TRBV10-3 and TRBJ2-7, with D possibly matching TRBD1 (6 bases). The CDR3 runs 15 residues. V shed 6 bases and J shed 0 bases, with 15 bases lying between them. In germline, CDR1 is ENHRY, CDR2 SYGVKD. The CDR3 loop is CAIRVGQASSYEQYF. The CDR3 coding sequence is TGTGCCATCAGGGTGGGACAAGCTAGCTCCTACGAGCAGTACTTC.

This clone is medium-sized in the sample. The rearrangement uses TRBV29-1 and TRBJ2-5; D is unresolved. CDR3 length: 14 amino acids. The germline V gene has CDR1 SQVTM and CDR2 ANQGSEA. The V end was cut by 1 base, the J end by 5 bases, with 14 bases between. The CDR3 is CSVEVIEGFETQYF. The CDR3 DNA reads TGCAGCGTTGAAGTCATTGAAGGGTTCGAGACCCAGTACTTC.

There are a few counts of this clone. The chain uses TRBV5-4 and TRBJ2-2, with 7 nucleotides matching TRBD1. The CDR3 spans 15 residues. With 4 bases clipped from V and 7 bases from J, the junction kept 10 bases outside the gene matches. Per the germline V gene, CDR1 is SGHNT and CDR2 is YYREEE (reference sequence). CDR3 protein: CASSTGQLVVGELFF. As DNA, the CDR3 is TGTGCCAGCAGCACGGGACAGCTGGTGGTCGGGGAGCTGTTTTTT. Variable domain in full (rest from reference TRBV5-4 and TRBJ2-2): ETGVTQSPTHLIKTRGQQVTLRCSSQSGHNTVSWYQQALGQGPQFIFQYYREEENGRGNFPPRFSGLQFPNYSSELNVNALELDDSALYLCASSTGQLVVGELFFGEGSRLTVL.

Of note for this clone: A much larger clone differs from this one at a single base, so this may be a read error. The chain couples TRBV20-1 to TRBJ2-1; 8 bases align to TRBD2. The CDR3 is 16 residues long. Trimming cost V 5 bases and J 15 bases; bases outside gene matches: 24. The germline V gene encodes CDR1 DFQATT and CDR2 SNEGSKA (reference sequence). CDR3 amino acids: CSARQAGAWVTMRPFF. The CDR3 nucleotides are TGCAGTGCTCGACAAGCGGGAGCCTGGGTTACAATGAGGCCGTTCTTC.

The chain has TRBV20-1 and TRBJ2-7; D may be TRBD1 (5 bases). The germline V and J ends were trimmed by 3 bases and 0 bases, with 9 bases remaining between them. Germline CDR1 DFQATT, CDR2 SNEGSKA (reference sequence). The CDR3 length is 13 residues. CDR3 in DNA: TGCAGTGCTAGCCGAACAGGCTCCTACGAGCAGTACTTC. This gives the protein CSASRTGSYEQYF.

J is TRBJ2-1 and V is TRBV28; 11 nucleotides line up with TRBD2. V trimming: 3 bases; J trimming: 4 bases; junction bases outside the gene matches: 8. The CDR3 has 17 amino acids. Germline CDR1 is MDHEN and CDR2 is SYDVKM. CDR3 sequence: CASSFMASGGFYNEQFF. CDR3 DNA: TGTGCCAGCAGTTTTATGGCTAGCGGGGGGTTTTACAATGAGCAGTTCTTC.

This clone was recorded at least ten times. The chain employs TRBV28 and TRBJ2-3; TRBD1 matches 8 bases. Looked up from germline, CDR1 is MDHEN and CDR2 is SYDVKM. CDR3 length equals 15 residues. Unmatched junction bases numbered 7, after V lost 3 bases and J lost 5 bases. The CDR3 sequence: CASSLRTGRRDTQYF. CDR3 sequence (DNA): TGTGCCAGCAGTTTGAGGACAGGGAGGAGAGATACGCAGTATTTT.

This chain connects TRBV6-1 to TRBJ2-5, with D possibly matching TRBD1 (6 bases). The CDR3 has 15 residues. CDR1 MNHNS and CDR2 SASEGT come from the germline V gene. The chain's CDR3 is CDRSTLGGPQETQYF. The DNA for the CDR3 is TGTGACAGAAGTACGCTTGGGGGCCCTCAAGAGACCCAGTACTTC.

There are many counts of this clone. The chain carries TRBV10-3 and TRBJ2-2; 10 positions match TRBD1. After removal of 6 bases from V and 3 bases from J, the junction contained 7 bases not matched to a gene. The CDR3 spans 16 residues. Germline V gene data show CDR1 as ENHRY and CDR2 as SYGVKD. CDR3 nucleotide sequence: TGTGCCATCAGCCTAACCGGGACAGGGGACACCGGGGAGCTGTTTTTT. Translating it yields CAISLTGTGDTGELFF.

J is TRBJ1-2 and V is TRBV24-1, with D tentatively TRBD1 (6 bases). Germline V gene data show CDR1 as KGHDR and CDR2 as SFDVKD. This CDR3 comprises 18 residues. The germline V and J ends were trimmed by 5 bases and 3 bases, with 24 bases remaining between them. For the CDR3, the DNA is TGTGCCACCAGTGTGAGAGGGACACCTTTGTTTCTTGACTATGGCTACACCTTC. Translated, it gives CATSVRGTPLFLDYGYTF.

In this sample, this clone turned up once. The chain links TRBV7-8 to TRBJ2-1, with D hard to call. Trimming cost V 1 base and J 7 bases, with 11 bases left between them. CDR3 length: 14 residues. CDR1 is SGHVS and CDR2 is FQNEAQ in the germline V gene. CDR3 DNA sequence: TGTGCCAGCAGCTTAGGTGGGTGGGTAAATGAGCAGTTCTTC. Translating it yields CASSLGGWVNEQFF.

In the case of this clone: This could be a read error, since a much larger clone is one nucleotide away. This CDR3 reads CASSQDMVEPSSYNEQFF. The CDR3 coding sequence is TGTGCCAGCAGCCAAGATATGGTGGAACCGAGCTCCTACAATGAGCAGTTCTTC. This chain links TRBV3-1 with TRBJ2-1, with unresolved D. Germline V gene data show CDR1 as LGHDT and CDR2 as YNNKEL (reference sequence). The CDR3 runs to 18 residues. Trimming left V 0 bases short and J 0 bases short, with 15 bases between.

The table lists this clone with a few counts. This chain links TRBV6-5 with TRBJ1-6; D not resolved. V was trimmed by 2 bases and J by 7 bases, leaving 21 bases between them. Germline V gives CDR1 MNHEY, CDR2 SVGAGI. The CDR3 covers 18 residues. CDR3 protein: CASSYRGWVSQTNSPLHF. The DNA of the CDR3 is TGTGCCAGCAGTTACAGAGGGTGGGTCAGCCAGACAAATTCACCCCTCCACTTT.

This clone has only a few counts. The gene calls are TRBV12-3 or TRBV12-4 and TRBJ1-2; a possible D gene is TRBD1 (5 bases). This CDR3 has 13 amino acids. Trimming stripped 5 bases from V and 9 bases from J, with 16 bases between. In nucleotides, the CDR3 is TGTGCCAGCAGTAAGACAGTTCCCGGTAGCTACACCTTC. Translating it yields CASSKTVPGSYTF.

V and J are TRBV5-1 and TRBJ2-3, with D possibly TRBD2 on 5 matching bases. Trimming pared 4 bases from V and 0 bases from J, leaving 6 bases between. The CDR3 length is 13 residues. Per the germline V gene, CDR1 is SGHRS and CDR2 is YFSETQ. In DNA, the CDR3 is TGCGCCAGCAGCCCGGGGAGCACAGATACGCAGTATTTT. Protein: CASSPGSTDTQYF.

The chain couples TRBV19 to TRBJ1-2, with TRBD1 as a possible D gene (6 bases). Germline lookup yields CDR1 LNHDA and CDR2 SQIVND (reference sequence). V gave up 8 bases and J gave up 7 bases, with 11 bases separating them. The CDR3 extends over 11 amino acids. The CDR3 loop is CASETGSGYTF. CDR3 in DNA: TGTGCCAGTGAAACAGGGTCTGGCTACACCTTC.

With respect to this clone: The junction differs from germline at one of its ends, possibly a read error. The V call is TRBV2, the J call TRBJ1-1; D possibly corresponds to TRBD1 (6 bases). Germline assignment: CDR1 SNHLY and CDR2 FYNNEI. The CDR3 is 15 amino acids. DNA of the CDR3: TGTGCCAGCAGTGCTCGGGCAGGGGTAGTGGGTGAAGCTTCCTTT. Protein sequence: CASSARAGVVGEASF. The full variable domain, in which reference TRBV2 and TRBJ1-1 provide the parts outside the CDR3, is EPEVTQTPSHQVTQMGQEVILRCVPISNHLYFYWYRQILGQKVEFLVSFYNNEISEKSEIFDDQFSVERPDGSNFTLKIRSTKLEDSAMYFCASSARAGVVGEASFGQGTRLTVV.

Only one count was recorded for this clone. The gene calls are TRBV5-1 and TRBJ2-3; maybe TRBD1 (5 bases). CDR1 is SGHRS and CDR2 is YFSETQ in the germline V gene. Trimming removed 2 bases at V and 1 base at J, with 8 bases between. CDR3 length equals 14 residues. This chain's CDR3 is CASSFGHGTDTQYF. The CDR3 nucleotides are TGCGCCAGCAGCTTCGGACACGGCACAGATACGCAGTATTTT.